This passage covers 28 T cell receptor beta chains from one sample sequenced in a study of blood T cell repertoires in COVID-19. Clones were sequenced by immunoSEQ multiplex PCR, and TCRdb holds only the in-frame ones, with some missing. The data show fewer than 500,000 clones, with approximately 86% seen just once and about 0.65% held by the top ten. The source material was PBMCs or T cells enriched from blood (not recorded which). The receptor set was obtained from a woman between 18 and 30 years old who had recovered from COVID-19.

This sequence joins TRBV12-3 or TRBV12-4 and TRBJ2-1, with D perhaps TRBD2 (6 bases). This CDR3 has 13 amino acids. V was shortened by 3 bases and J by 7 bases, with 10 bases between the two germline ends. The CDR3: CASSFSTRNEQFF. The CDR3 nucleotides are TGTGCCAGCAGTTTCTCGACTAGGAATGAGCAGTTCTTC.

V usage is TRBV30 and J usage is TRBJ1-2; D not resolved. The CDR3 consists of 13 residues. Germline values: CDR1 GTSNPN, CDR2 SVGIG (reference sequence). The ends were cut back, 1 base at V and 4 bases at J, with 10 bases in the middle. The CDR3 is CAWSEAVFYGYTF. CDR3 coding DNA: TGTGCCTGGAGTGAAGCGGTATTCTATGGCTACACCTTC.

This clone was picked up one time. This rearrangement joins TRBV2 to TRBJ2-7; the D gene is possibly TRBD1 (5 bases). Trimming cost V 6 bases and J 4 bases, with 10 bases left between them. The CDR3 covers 12 residues. The germline CDR1 and CDR2 sequences are SNHLY and FYNNEI. The CDR3 DNA follows: TGTGCCAGCAGGCCCTCAGGGTACGAGCAGTACTTC. It is translated as CASRPSGYEQYF.

The table lists this clone with a few counts. The V call is TRBV2, the J call TRBJ2-5, with TRBD1 matching 7 bases. The length of the CDR3 is 14 residues. Germline CDR1 reads SNHLY; CDR2 reads FYNNEI. The trim removed 1 base at V and 4 bases at J, leaving 3 bases unmatched. For the CDR3, the DNA is TGTGCCAGCAGTGAAGTGACAGGGTCAGAGACCCAGTACTTC. Protein: CASSEVTGSETQYF.

The gene calls are TRBV6-5 and TRBJ1-5; D gene ambiguous. V was pared by 2 bases and J by 3 bases, with 11 bases between. The germline V gene has CDR1 MNHEY and CDR2 SVGAGI. CDR3 size: 15 residues. This CDR3 reads CASSYGAVHNQPQHF. Here the CDR3 DNA reads TGTGCCAGCAGTTACGGAGCCGTTCACAATCAGCCCCAGCATTTT.

As DNA, the CDR3 is TGCGCCAGCATCTTCGGTTACAGGGGAGGAGATGGCTACACCTTC. Translation gives CASIFGYRGGDGYTF. The chain is built from TRBV5-1 and TRBJ1-2; 7 nucleotides agree with TRBD1. This CDR3 comprises 15 residues. V was clipped by 6 bases and J by 6 bases; unmatched bases: 14. Germline CDR1 SGHRS, CDR2 YFSETQ.

J is TRBJ2-1 and V is TRBV5-4, with TRBD1 as a possible D gene (6 bases). The CDR3 contains 12 residues. The V end lost 10 bases, the J end lost 2 bases, and 10 bases lay between the germline ends. CDR1 and CDR2 (germline): SGHNT, YYREEE (reference sequence). CDR3 DNA: TGTGCCGGAAGGACAGCCTACAATGAGCAGTTCTTC. It yields the protein CAGRTAYNEQFF.

This chain joins TRBV5-1 and TRBJ1-6; D is undetermined. Per germline, CDR1 SGHRS and CDR2 YFSETQ. This CDR3 is built from 15 residues. V was trimmed by 0 bases and J by 8 bases, leaving 12 bases between them. CDR3 coding DNA: TGCGCCAGCAGCTTGGGAGGGTTTGGGGATTCACCCCTCCACTTT. Amino acids: CASSLGGFGDSPLHF.

The V and J genes are TRBV25-1 and TRBJ1-4, with D possibly being TRBD1 (6 bases). The CDR3 is 14 amino acids. In germline, CDR1 is MGHDK, CDR2 SYGVNS. Trimming left V 8 bases short and J 0 bases short, with 10 bases between. The CDR3 DNA reads as TGTGCCAGCGGGGGGGCCTCAACTAATGAAAAACTGTTTTTT. This codes for CASGGASTNEKLFF.

This clone was seen more than once but under ten times. This chain connects TRBV10-1 to TRBJ2-2, with D possibly being TRBD2 (6 bases). The CDR3 totals 14 residues. The germline V gene encodes CDR1 WNHNN and CDR2 SYGVQD (reference sequence). V was pared by 7 bases and J by 5 bases, with 14 bases between. CDR3 residues: CASKRDSGTGELFF. The CDR3 nucleotides are TGCGCCAGCAAGAGGGACTCGGGGACCGGGGAGCTGTTTTTT.

As regards this clone: This same CDR3 is encoded by further DNA sequences in the sample. V is TRBV20-1 and J is TRBJ1-2, with D maybe TRBD1 (6 bases). The germline gives CDR1 DFQATT, CDR2 SNEGSKA (reference sequence). The CDR3 length is 11 residues. The V and J ends lost 4 bases and 4 bases respectively, with 7 bases between them. The CDR3 DNA follows: TGCAGTGCTAAGGGGGTCTATGGCTACACCTTC. It is translated as CSAKGVYGYTF.

V and J are TRBV4-1 and TRBJ2-2; maybe TRBD2 (6 bases). CDR1 and CDR2 (germline): MGHRA, YSYEKL. This CDR3 has 15 amino acids. V gave up 3 bases and J gave up 1 base, with 9 bases separating them. CDR3 coding DNA: TGCGCCAGCAGCCACCTGGGGGGGAACACCGGGGAGCTGTTTTTT. Translation gives CASSHLGGNTGELFF.

This clone occurred once. Different DNA sequences within this sample yield the same CDR3. The rearrangement uses TRBV12-3 or TRBV12-4 and TRBJ1-5, with a weak D call TRBD1 (5 bases). CDR3 length: 13 amino acids. The ends were cut back, 3 bases at V and 7 bases at J, with 10 bases in the middle. The DNA of the CDR3 is TGTGCCAGCAGTTTGGGGGGGGACCAGCCCCAGCATTTT. Its translation is CASSLGGDQPQHF.

The CDR3 here is CASSIDLTGEGYEQYF. The CDR3 bases are TGTGCCAGTAGTATAGATCTCACGGGAGAAGGCTACGAGCAGTACTTC. The chain recombines TRBV19 with TRBJ2-7; possible D gene TRBD2, 6 bases. CDR3 length: 16 residues. Trimming shortened V by 0 bases and J by 3 bases, and 15 bases separated the two germline ends. Germline-derived CDR1 and CDR2 are LNHDA and SQIVND (reference sequence).

The CDR3 nucleotides are TGTGCCAGCAGCTTGGAACTTACCGAGAACTATGGCTACACCTTC. It translates to CASSLELTENYGYTF. The V and J genes are TRBV5-5 and TRBJ1-2; no clear D. The CDR3 is made up of 15 amino acids. The germline V and J ends were trimmed by 0 bases and 2 bases, with 11 bases remaining between them. In germline, CDR1 is SGHKS, CDR2 YYEKEE (reference sequence). Supplemented by reference TRBV5-5 and TRBJ1-2, the full variable domain reads DAGVTQSPTHLIKTRGQQVTLRCSPISGHKSVSWYQQVLGQGPQFIFQYYEKEERGRGNFPDRFSARQFPNYSSELNVNALLLGDSALYLCASSLELTENYGYTFGSGTRLTVV.

This clone appeared once. The V gene is TRBV12-3 or TRBV12-4, the J gene TRBJ2-1; no definite D call. Trimming took off 8 bases at V and 5 bases at J, with 13 bases between the two ends. This CDR3 is 13 amino acids long. This chain's CDR3 is CASSPAKNNEQFF. The CDR3 DNA sequence: TGTGCCAGCTCCCCAGCGAAGAACAATGAGCAGTTCTTC.

The gene calls are TRBV7-6 and TRBJ2-7, with 8 bases aligning to TRBD1. V gave up 2 bases and J gave up 3 bases; unmatched junction bases: 6. There are 15 residues in the CDR3. Germline V gene sequence: CDR1 SGHVS, CDR2 FNYEAQ. CDR3: CASSLSDREFYEQYF. In DNA, the CDR3 is TGTGCCAGCAGCTTATCGGACAGGGAGTTCTACGAGCAGTACTTC.

This chain joins TRBV6-5 and TRBJ2-7; 7 nucleotides match TRBD2. The junction had 6 bases not matched to a gene; V was cut back by 6 bases and J by 4 bases. The CDR3 has 13 residues. Germline assignment: CDR1 MNHEY and CDR2 SVGAGI. The DNA of the CDR3 is TGTGCCAGCAGCCAGCGGGGCGGGTACGAGCAGTACTTC. Encoded protein: CASSQRGGYEQYF.

V usage is TRBV12-3 or TRBV12-4 and J usage is TRBJ1-2; 9 bases agree with TRBD1. The J segment lost 9 bases and the V segment lost 6 bases, leaving 8 bases of the junction unmatched. The CDR3 has 13 amino acids. The CDR3 nucleotides are TGTGCCAGCAGGGCGGACAGGGGCTTTAGCTACACCTTC. It specifies CASRADRGFSYTF.

V usage is TRBV6-4 and J usage is TRBJ2-3, with 9 positions matching TRBD1. V lost 2 bases and J lost 8; bases outside the gene matches: 14. CDR3 length: 17 amino acids. Germline CDR1 MRHNA, CDR2 SNTAGT. Written as DNA, the CDR3 is TGTGCCAGCAGTGACGTTTCGGGACAGGGAAGGGCCGGTACGCAGTATTTT. This codes for CASSDVSGQGRAGTQYF.

This clone was recorded once. The chain's CDR3 is CASSPEGDRAYNEQFF. The CDR3 nucleotides are TGTGCCAGCAGCCCCGAGGGGGACAGGGCCTACAATGAGCAGTTCTTC. This rearrangement joins TRBV3-1 (or the pseudogene TRBV3-2) to TRBJ2-1; 9 bases fit TRBD1. Germline V lookup: CDR1 LGHDT, CDR2 YNNKEL (reference sequence). The length of the CDR3 is 16 residues. V gave up 4 bases and J gave up 2 bases; unmatched junction bases: 6.

This chain connects TRBV12-5 to TRBJ1-5; no reliable D call. Germline loops: CDR1 LGHNT, CDR2 FRNRAP. The CDR3 has 17 residues. V lost 3 bases and J lost 2, with 17 bases in between. The CDR3 sequence is CASGLNIMRAGNQPQHF. CDR3 sequence (DNA): TGTGCTAGTGGTTTAAATATTATGCGGGCGGGCAATCAGCCCCAGCATTTT.

This clone was observed a single time. The chain combines TRBV21-1 with TRBJ1-2; TRBD1, as called in the table, went unchecked against the DNA. TRBV21-1 constitutes a pseudogene. The CDR3 is 12 amino acids. The CDR3 nucleotides read TGTGCCAGCATGCAACAGGGTGATGGCTACACCTTC. Protein product: CASMQQGDGYTF.

A few counts support this clone. The sample contains more than one DNA sequence encoding this CDR3. The chain uses TRBV5-1 and TRBJ1-2; no firm D call. The CDR3 has 15 amino acids. The V end lost 0 bases, the J end lost 2 bases, and 11 bases lay between the germline ends. Germline V gene lookup returns CDR1 SGHRS and CDR2 YFSETQ. For the CDR3, the DNA is TGCGCCAGCAGCTTGGGGGCAGGTGGAAACTATGGCTACACCTTC. It is translated as CASSLGAGGNYGYTF.

This clone was seen a single time. The J gene is TRBJ1-1, the V gene TRBV6-5; 9 bases line up with TRBD1. V gave up 2 bases and J gave up 2 bases; unmatched junction bases: 6. Germline V gene data show CDR1 as MNHEY and CDR2 as SVGAGI. The CDR3 has 16 residues. In DNA form, the CDR3 reads TGTGCCAGCAGTTACGGAAGGACAGGGGATAACACTGAAGCTTTCTTT. It translates to CASSYGRTGDNTEAFF.

The J gene is TRBJ1-4, the V gene TRBV10-2; weak D call: TRBD1 (6 bases). Germline loops: CDR1 WSHSY, CDR2 SAAADI. The CDR3 has 16 residues. The V end lost 3 bases, the J end lost 7 bases, and 18 bases lay between the germline ends. CDR3 sequence reads: CASSDGINREGEKLFF. CDR3 coding DNA: TGCGCCAGCAGTGACGGGATCAACAGGGAAGGTGAAAAACTGTTTTTT.

The chain carries TRBV6-2 or TRBV6-3 and TRBJ1-3; TRBD1 aligns across 9 bases. The germline V gene has CDR1 MNHEY and CDR2 SVGEGT. The length of the CDR3 is 17 residues. Losses at the gene ends were 4 bases for V and 2 bases for J; bases not matched to a gene: 9. CDR3 bases: TGTGCCAGCAGTTTCGTAGGACAGGGGAGGGCTGGAAACACCATATATTTT. Its protein product is CASSFVGQGRAGNTIYF.

The DNA for the CDR3 is TGTGCCAGCGGGGCCCAGGGGGCTTTCTCCTACAATGAGCAGTTCTTC. Translating gives CASGAQGAFSYNEQFF. This chain uses TRBV3-1 (or the pseudogene TRBV3-2) with TRBJ2-1; 8 bases fit TRBD1. The CDR3 has 16 residues. Germline CDR1 LGHDT, CDR2 YNNKEL (reference sequence). The J segment lost 0 bases and the V segment lost 8 bases, leaving 9 bases of the junction unmatched.